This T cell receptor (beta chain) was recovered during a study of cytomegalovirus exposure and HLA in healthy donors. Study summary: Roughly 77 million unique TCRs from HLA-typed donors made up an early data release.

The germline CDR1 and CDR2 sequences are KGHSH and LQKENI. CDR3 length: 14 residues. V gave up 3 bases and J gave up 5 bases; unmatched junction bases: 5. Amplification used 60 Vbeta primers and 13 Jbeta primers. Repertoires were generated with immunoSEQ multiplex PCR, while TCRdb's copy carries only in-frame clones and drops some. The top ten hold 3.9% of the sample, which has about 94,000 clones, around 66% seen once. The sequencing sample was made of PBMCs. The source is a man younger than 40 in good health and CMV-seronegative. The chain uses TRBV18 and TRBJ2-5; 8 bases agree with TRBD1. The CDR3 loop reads CASSPTGAEETQYF. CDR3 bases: TGTGCCAGCTCACCGACAGGGGCTGAGGAGACCCAGTACTTC.